The entry that follows covers one T cell receptor beta chain sequence. This sample was included in a study of blood T cell repertoires in COVID-19. Study overall: Samples representing acute and convalescent COVID-19 were sourced from the United States, Italy and Spain. PBMCs, B-cell-depleted T cells, or T cells were the source of the cDNA or gDNA that made up the material.

As originally analysed: The assay estimated nucleated cells by amplifying reference gene primers. TCRdb's copy holds only in-frame clones and misses some; the assay was immunoSEQ multiplex PCR. The V and J calls and the clone size are those of that table, but D and trimming were determined from the DNA. The repertoire holds about 360,000 clones, with 80% to 90% as singletons. V was clipped by 5 bases and J by 5 bases; unmatched bases: 9. CDR3 size: 15 residues. CDR1 and CDR2 (germline): SEHNR, FQNEAQ (reference sequence). The sequenced sample consisted of peripheral blood. The receptor was isolated from a man younger than 40 with active or convalescent COVID-19. V and J are TRBV7-9 and TRBJ2-7, with 10 bases aligning to TRBD2. CDR3 DNA: TGTGCCAGCAGCCTCGTAGCGGGAGGTGCCCACGAGCAGTACTTC. Amino acids: CASSLVAGGAHEQYF.